This T cell receptor beta chain was captured by sequencing in a study of radiotherapy plus CTLA-4 blockade in lung cancer. The wider study: Objective responses arose in 15% to 20% of patients, and 31% experienced disease control.

On this clone itself: Its antigen is unidentified.

Study results and limitations: Early clonal dynamics of blood T cells, together with interferon-beta, were reported as the best response predictor. In blood, after radiotherapy plus ipilimumab, tumor-derived TCR clones expanded.

Some clones are missing from TCRdb's copy, which holds only in-frame ones; the method was immunoSEQ multiplex PCR. Of around 22,000 clones listed, 60% to 75% are singletons. CDR1 is DFQATT and CDR2 is SNEGSKA in the germline V gene (reference sequence). The CDR3 is made up of 9 amino acids. Chemo-refractory metastatic non-small-cell lung cancer patients underwent focal radiation alongside CTLA-4 blockade with ipilimumab. The V gene is TRBV20-1, the J gene TRBJ1-2, with D unclear. The sample consisted of peripheral blood, taken from a patient treated with radiotherapy plus ipilimumab. The receptor was isolated from a human donor with non-small cell lung cancer whose response to radiotherapy plus ipilimumab could not be evaluated. The CDR3, as DNA: TGCAGGCGGGGAGATGGCTACACCTTC. Amino acid sequence: CRRGDGYTF.